The clone carrying this T cell receptor beta chain has only one observation. Its antigen is as yet unknown. The data are from a study of CD8 T cells in ankylosing spondylitis. Whole-study results and caveats: Earlier reports found some motif variants in synovial fluid and blood in reactive arthritis. The study identified a TCR beta motif of roughly eight highly homologous variants that appeared characteristic of ankylosing spondylitis blood. Relatively scarce in peripheral blood, disease-linked clones were CD8+. As reported, disease-linked clones showed significant enrichment in matched ankylosing spondylitis synovial fluid.

Germline lookup yields CDR1 MNHEY and CDR2 SVGAGI. The CDR3 length is 12 residues. Trimming cost V 7 bases and J 3 bases; bases outside gene matches: 3. Libraries of TCR beta came from quantitative 5'-RACE with molecular barcodes. Using its own MiXCR run on the 5' RACE reads, TCRdb lists one record per CDR3 protein. The sample consists of about 340,000 distinct CDR3 sequences, 8% of them appearing once. This receptor was identified in a male donor with ankylosing spondylitis. Sequenced material: blood, either unsorted or a sorted T cell fraction (not recorded which). The chain carries TRBV6-5 and TRBJ2-7; 7 nucleotides line up with TRBD2. For the CDR3, the DNA is TGTGCCAGCAAGGGCGGGAGCTACGAGCAGTACTTC. Protein product: CASKGGSYEQYF.